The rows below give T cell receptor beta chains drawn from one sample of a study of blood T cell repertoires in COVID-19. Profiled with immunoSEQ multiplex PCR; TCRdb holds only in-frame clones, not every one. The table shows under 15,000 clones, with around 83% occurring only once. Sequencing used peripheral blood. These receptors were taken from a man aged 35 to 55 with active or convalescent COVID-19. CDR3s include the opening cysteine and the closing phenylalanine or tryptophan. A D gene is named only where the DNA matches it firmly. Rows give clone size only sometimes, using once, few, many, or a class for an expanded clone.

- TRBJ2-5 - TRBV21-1 CASSRPGQARTSGKRGERETQYF TGTGCCAGCAGCAGGCCGGGACAAGCCAGGACTAGCGGGAAAAGGGGGGAGCGTGAGACCCAGTACTTC
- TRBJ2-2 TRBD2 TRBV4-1 CASSHRTSHTGELFF TGCGCCAGCAGCCACCGGACTAGCCACACCGGGGAGCTGTTTTTT
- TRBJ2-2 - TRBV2 CASSEPQWGGRTGELFF TGTGCCAGCAGTGAACCACAGTGGGGGGGCCGGACCGGGGAGCTGTTTTTT
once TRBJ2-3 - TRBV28 CASSKPIGPSSTDTQYF TGTGCCAGCAGCAAACCCATTGGGCCATCTAGCACAGATACGCAGTATTTT
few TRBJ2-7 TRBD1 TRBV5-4 CASSLTTGASYEQYF TGTGCCAGCAGCCTTACGACAGGGGCTAGCTACGAGCAGTACTTC
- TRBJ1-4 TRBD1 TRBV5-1 CASSLGQSATNEKLFF TGCGCCAGCAGCCTGGGACAGAGTGCAACTAATGAAAAACTGTTTTTT
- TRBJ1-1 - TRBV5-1 CASSSQGNTEAFF TGCGCCAGCAGCTCACAGGGGAACACTGAAGCTTTCTTT
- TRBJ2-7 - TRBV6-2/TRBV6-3 CASSQGHYEQYF TGTGCCAGCAGCCAGGGACACTACGAGCAGTACTTC
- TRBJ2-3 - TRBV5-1 CASSPGAGPVSTDTQYF TGCGCCAGCAGCCCCGGGGCGGGACCCGTTAGCACAGATACGCAGTATTTT
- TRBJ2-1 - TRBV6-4 CASSENRLGAEQFF TGTGCCAGCAGTGAAAATCGGTTGGGGGCCGAGCAGTTCTTC
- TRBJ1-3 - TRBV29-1 CSVVPGTSLGGYGENTIYF TGCAGCGTTGTGCCAGGGACGAGTTTAGGAGGGTATGGAGAAAACACCATATATTTT
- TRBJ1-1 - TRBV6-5 CASSYGQDTEAFF TGTGCCAGCAGTTATGGGCAGGACACTGAAGCTTTCTTT
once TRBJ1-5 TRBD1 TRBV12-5 CASGLATGTGLNQPQHF TGTGCTAGTGGTTTGGCTACCGGGACAGGTCTTAATCAGCCCCAGCATTTT
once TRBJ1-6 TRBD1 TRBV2 CASRGGGQGNSPLHF TGTGCCAGCAGAGGTGGGGGACAGGGTAATTCACCCCTCCACTTT
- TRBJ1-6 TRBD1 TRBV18 CASSPGTGDNSPLHF TGTGCCAGCTCACCCGGGACAGGGGATAATTCACCCCTCCACTTT
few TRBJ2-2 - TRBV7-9 CASSRTDSTGELFF TGTGCCAGCAGCAGGACGGACAGCACCGGGGAGCTGTTTTTT
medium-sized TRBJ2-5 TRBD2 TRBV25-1 CASSAAGGIDRETQYF TGTGCCAGCAGTGCAGCGGGGGGAATAGATCGAGAGACCCAGTACTTC
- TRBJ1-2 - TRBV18 CASSTTDNYGYTF TGTGCCAGCTCAACCACAGACAACTATGGCTACACCTTC
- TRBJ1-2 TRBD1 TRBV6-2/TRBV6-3 CASSYSGTGGWGYTF TGTGCCAGCAGTTACTCCGGGACAGGCGGCTGGGGCTACACCTTC
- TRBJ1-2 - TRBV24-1 CATSDLAGNFYGYTF TGTGCCACCAGTGATTTGGCGGGGAATTTCTATGGCTACACCTTC
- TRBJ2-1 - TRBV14 CASSQVLGFGEYNEQFF TGTGCCAGCAGCCAAGTTTTAGGGTTTGGGGAGTACAATGAGCAGTTCTTC
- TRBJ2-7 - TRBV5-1 CASSSEYEQYF TGCGCCAGCAGCTCGGAGTACGAGCAGTACTTC
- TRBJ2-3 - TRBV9 CASSDYTTDTQYF TGTGCCAGCAGCGACTACACCACAGATACGCAGTATTTT
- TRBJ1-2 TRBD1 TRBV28 CASSFTGVYGYTF TGTGCCAGCAGTTTTACAGGGGTCTATGGCTACACCTTC
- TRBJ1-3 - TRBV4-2 CASSQGQGSGNTIYF TGTGCCAGCAGCCAAGGCCAGGGATCTGGAAACACCATATATTTT
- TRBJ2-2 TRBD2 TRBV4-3 CASSPKAGGTGELFF TGCGCCAGCAGCCCTAAAGCGGGGGGGACCGGGGAGCTGTTTTTT
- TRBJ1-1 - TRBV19 CASSIGPRGSQSRDTEAFF TGTGCCAGTAGTATAGGCCCCCGGGGGTCCCAAAGTAGGGACACTGAAGCTTTCTTT
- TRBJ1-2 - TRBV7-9 CASSLEPAGWGYTF TGTGCCAGCAGCTTAGAACCCGCAGGGTGGGGCTACACCTTC
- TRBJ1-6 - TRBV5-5 CASHGGESRNSPLHF TGTGCCAGCCATGGGGGGGAGTCTCGGAATTCACCCCTCCACTTT
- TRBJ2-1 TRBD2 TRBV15 CATSRDLGLAASYNEQFF TGTGCCACCAGCAGAGATTTGGGCCTAGCGGCCTCCTACAATGAGCAGTTCTTC
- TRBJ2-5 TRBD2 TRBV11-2 CASSLGGLAGGGGETQYF TGTGCCAGCAGCTTAGGAGGACTAGCGGGAGGGGGAGGAGAGACCCAGTACTTC
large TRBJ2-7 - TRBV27 CASSFTRTSGEQYF TGTGCCAGCAGTTTCACACGGACCTCGGGAGAGCAGTACTTC
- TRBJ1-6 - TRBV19 CASHDGGDSPLHF TGTGCCAGCCACGACGGGGGGGATTCACCCCTCCACTTT
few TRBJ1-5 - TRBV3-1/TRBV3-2 CASSQGGQPQHF TGTGCCAGCAGCCAAGGAGGTCAGCCCCAGCATTTT
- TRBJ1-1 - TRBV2 CASSRLAGGTEAFF TGTGCCAGCAGCAGGTTAGCCGGAGGGACTGAAGCTTTCTTT
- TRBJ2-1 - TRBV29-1 CSVEDPVSYNEQFF TGCAGCGTTGAAGATCCAGTCTCCTACAATGAGCAGTTCTTC
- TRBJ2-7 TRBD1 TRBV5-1 CASSLGQGPNEQYF TGCGCCAGCAGCCTAGGACAGGGACCTAACGAGCAGTACTTC
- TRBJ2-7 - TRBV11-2 CASSRLREQYF TGTGCCAGCAGTCGACTGCGGGAGCAGTACTTC
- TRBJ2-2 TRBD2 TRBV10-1 CASSESSRASGGCGGAGELFF TGCGCCAGCAGTGAGTCTTCTCGGGCTAGCGGGGGGTGTGGTGGCGCCGGGGAGCTGTTTTTT
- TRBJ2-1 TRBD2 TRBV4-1 CASSQDGSGGAGEQFF TGCGCCAGCAGCCAAGACGGCAGCGGGGGGGCCGGTGAGCAGTTCTTC
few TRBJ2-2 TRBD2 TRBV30 CAWSNLAGPNTGELFF TGTGCCTGGAGTAATCTAGCGGGGCCGAACACCGGGGAGCTGTTTTTT
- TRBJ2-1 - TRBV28 CASSAGGSYNEQFF TGTGCCAGCAGTGCAGGGGGGTCCTACAATGAGCAGTTCTTC
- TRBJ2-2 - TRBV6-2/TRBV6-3 CASSYDRRNTGELFF TGTGCCAGCAGTTACGACAGGAGGAACACCGGGGAGCTGTTTTTT
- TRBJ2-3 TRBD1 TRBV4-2 CASSQGGGPDTQYF TGTGCCAGCAGCCAAGGAGGGGGCCCAGATACGCAGTATTTT